This T cell receptor (beta chain) was obtained from a study of neurological immune-mediated disorders (dated by TCRdb to the late 2010s). About the study as a whole: Among the roughly 34 multiple sclerosis patients, relapsing-remitting MS was present in some 30 and secondary progressive MS was present in 3. Using UMI-based sequencing, the study compared peripheral blood TCR-beta repertoires from patients with HTLV-I-associated myelopathy (HAM/TSP), patients with multiple sclerosis, and healthy controls. The 95 to 120 TCR-beta libraries covered PBMC samples along with longitudinal samples, technical triplicates, and paired sorted CD4+ and CD8+ T-cell subsets. The cohort was made up of about 66 subjects, consisting of roughly 14 HAM/TSP patients, some 35 multiple sclerosis patients and around 20 healthy controls.

To synthesize cDNA, template-switch 5'RACE was performed with a primer carrying a 10-nucleotide random unique molecular identifier so that each TCR transcript was tagged. Each sequencing run produced over 190 million TCR-beta sequences covering 15-18 subjects. The RNeasy kit was used to extract total RNA. The KAPA Real-time Library Amplification kit was used to amplify TCR-beta VDJ regions with primers for the TCR constant region and the 5'RACE anchor. A first PCR added sample indexes and Illumina adaptors, and a second PCR then raised library yield. After purification with Ampure beads, the TCR product of roughly 650 bp was size-selected on a 2% E-gel SizeSelection system. Before pooling, library quality was assessed on a Bioanalyzer, concentration was determined with Qubit, and library quantification was performed with the Kapa Library Quantification kit. An Illumina HiSeq 2500 was used to sequence the libraries paired-end at 2 x 150 bp. To increase sequence diversity, roughly 24-30% phiX was spiked into each library pool. The paper's processing steps were these. The UMI-based MiGEC pipeline processed quality-filtered reads and removed over 85% of raw TCR sequences during error correction. IMGT germline references were used for aligning VDJ genes, and each clonotype was defined as a unique CDR3 amino acid sequence together with its V-J genes. VDJtools evaluated clonal expansion, Shannon diversity and CDR3 relatedness (CalcPairwiseDistances, ClusterSamples); CLCbio workbench built phylogenetic trees. Expanded clones were defined as having at least 8 unique UMIs, based on coefficient-of-variation modelling across technical triplicates. The public sequencing data were trimmed at Q25 with fastp and processed into clonotypes with MiXCR by TCRdb, which kept only in-frame beta chains. A single entry per CDR3 protein holds the most common genes and DNA from its merged rows. These V and J calls rely on TCRdb rather than the paper's analysis. Within this sample are tens of thousands of distinct CDR3 sequences, with 4.5% to 5.5% of them counted one time only. In total, the top ten clones hold roughly 2% of the sample.

Unsorted PBMC libraries were generated from 2 million PBMCs stored in RNAlater at -80 °C until RNA extraction. The multiple sclerosis patients were enrolled in a US clinical protocol that used magnetic resonance imaging to evaluate disease progression. PBMCs were separated from peripheral blood using Ficoll-Hypaque density gradient centrifugation and then cryopreserved in liquid nitrogen. Study-wide conclusions, independent of this receptor: No identical CDR3 amino acid sequences were shared among expanded clones across subjects, suggesting private TCR-beta repertoires in all groups. TCR clonal expansion was highest in HAM/TSP patients and lowest in MS patients, with MS patients falling below even healthy controls. In a phylogenetic analysis, the repertoires of 18 out of 34 MS patients fell into a single cluster of related CDR3 sequences, pointing to a possible signature at the repertoire level. The MS cluster showed no association with clinical or MRI features, and the authors stated that larger cohorts are needed.

This clonotype was recorded at least ten times. Its specific antigen is unknown. Base qualities are not at hand, and no much larger clone is one base apart. Sequencing used PBMCs. The sequence was collected from a woman aged 70-85 years with multiple sclerosis.

The CDR3 reads CASSQGLAESYEQYF. The DNA sequence follows: TGTGCCAGCAGCCAGGGACTAGCGGAGTCTTACGAGCAGTACTTC. The rearrangement combines TRBV7-2 with TRBJ2-7; 11 junctional bases match TRBD2. V has 5 bases trimmed and J has 4 bases trimmed; junction bases matching no gene number 7. Via the germline V gene, CDR1 is SGHTA and CDR2 FQGNSA. From the cysteine up to the phenylalanine, the CDR3 has a length of 15 residues. CDR3 DNA is the only sequence kept; it has 45 bases, read in frame from the first base.